This entry lists 10 T cell receptor beta chains sequenced from one sample in a study of shared clonotypes between healthy human individuals. Assay used: immunoSEQ multiplex PCR; TCRdb lists only in-frame clones, some missing. The repertoire holds under 150,000 clones, with more than 65% as singletons. The sequenced sample consisted of memory CD8+ T cells sorted from blood. Stated subset: CD45RO+ cells pooled with CCR7-negative TemRA cells. Receptors were obtained from a woman aged 25 to 45 in good health.

This clone came up many times. The V and J genes are TRBV7-3 and TRBJ2-1; possible D gene TRBD2, 5 bases. V was cut by 1 base and J by 5 bases, with 18 bases left in between. The CDR3 covers 17 residues. From germline, CDR1 is SGHTA and CDR2 FQGTGA. For the CDR3, the DNA is TGTGCCAGCAGCTTAAACGCCGTTGGTCTAGCCAACAATGAGCAGTTCTTC. Translated, it gives CASSLNAVGLANNEQFF.

V is TRBV27 and J is TRBJ2-7; D might be TRBD2 (5 bases). Trimming stripped 7 bases from V and 2 bases from J, with 12 bases between. CDR3 size: 13 residues. Germline CDR1 MNHEY, CDR2 SMNVEV (reference sequence). The CDR3 region is CASTGDAPYEQYF. The CDR3 coding sequence is TGTGCCAGCACCGGGGATGCCCCCTACGAGCAGTACTTC.

The rearrangement links TRBV27 to TRBJ2-7; 14 bases agree with TRBD2. Germline-derived CDR1 and CDR2 are MNHEY and SMNVEV (reference sequence). Trimming cost V 7 bases and J 3 bases; bases outside gene matches: 8. The length of the CDR3 is 16 residues. The CDR3 region is CASKPGLAGENYEQYF. CDR3 sequence (DNA): TGTGCCAGCAAACCGGGACTAGCGGGGGAAAACTACGAGCAGTACTTC.

For this clone: The same CDR3 also results from other DNA sequences found in this sample. The chain has TRBV5-6 and TRBJ2-7; D ambiguous. Germline V lookup: CDR1 SGHDT, CDR2 YYEEEE. Trimming shortened V by 0 bases and J by 1 base, and 8 bases separated the two germline ends. The CDR3 covers 14 residues. CDR3 sequence (DNA): TGTGCCAGCAGCTTGGGCGGTGATTCCTACGAGCAGTACTTC. Its translation: CASSLGGDSYEQYF.

The rearrangement uses TRBV19 and TRBJ2-2; D tentatively reads TRBD1 or TRBD2 (6 bases each). The CDR3 loop spans 14 amino acids. The V gene lost 4 bases and the J gene lost 7 bases, with 13 bases spanning the gap. The V gene's germline CDR1 is LNHDA and CDR2 SQIVND (reference sequence). CDR3 residues: CASSTWGADGELFF. CDR3 DNA: TGTGCCAGTAGTACGTGGGGGGCTGACGGGGAGCTGTTTTTT.

V usage is TRBV6-4 and J usage is TRBJ1-1; 9 bases line up with TRBD1. Trimming removed 10 bases from V and 0 bases from J; junction bases left unmatched: 15. In germline, CDR1 is MRHNA, CDR2 SNTAGT. CDR3 length equals 17 residues. CDR3 sequence reads: CAIPTQDRTGVNTEAFF. DNA for the CDR3: TGTGCCATCCCAACACAAGATAGGACAGGGGTGAACACTGAAGCTTTCTTT.

V and J are TRBV7-9 and TRBJ2-7; D may be TRBD1 (6 bases). This CDR3 spans 14 amino acids. The V end lost 5 bases, the J end lost 5 bases, and 16 bases lay between the germline ends. The V gene's germline CDR1 is SEHNR and CDR2 FQNEAQ (reference sequence). As DNA, the CDR3 is TGTGCCAGCAGCCCTAAGGGACATGAGGACGAGCAGTACTTC. Its protein is CASSPKGHEDEQYF.

This clone was counted at least ten times. The rearrangement uses TRBV25-1 and TRBJ2-5; no reliable D call. Trimming took 3 bases from V and 7 from J, leaving 6 bases between them. The CDR3 extends over 11 amino acids. CDR1 and CDR2 (germline): MGHDK, SYGVNS. CDR3 sequence (DNA): TGTGCCAGCAGTGATATTAGGACCCAGTACTTC. Protein: CASSDIRTQYF.

This chain joins TRBV28 and TRBJ2-3, with D unclear. The V end was cut by 7 bases, the J end by 8 bases, with 10 bases between. This CDR3 has 11 residues. Germline CDR1 MDHEN, CDR2 SYDVKM. CDR3 region: CASMSQRTQYF. The CDR3, as DNA: TGTGCCAGCATGTCTCAGCGTACGCAGTATTTT.

This clone was counted ten times or more. This chain uses TRBV4-1 with TRBJ2-1; TRBD2 matches 8 bases. Germline lookup yields CDR1 MGHRA and CDR2 YSYEKL. The CDR3 has 20 residues. V gave up 3 bases and J gave up 5 bases; unmatched junction bases: 21. The CDR3 DNA follows: TGCGCCAGCAGCCAGGAAGATGGGACTAGTCTAAATCTTGGGGACAATGAGCAGTTCTTC. As protein: CASSQEDGTSLNLGDNEQFF.